The next 18 T cell receptor beta chains were all read from a single sample in a study of shared clonotypes between healthy human individuals. Naive CD8 populations comprised CD45RO-negative cells positively selected for CCR7, excluding terminally differentiated effector memory CD45RA+ cells. Assay used: immunoSEQ multiplex PCR; TCRdb lists only in-frame clones, some missing. The table shows about 2 million clones, with about 94% occurring only once. The sequenced sample was naive CD8+ T cells sorted from blood. These receptors originate from a man between 18 and 29 years old in good health.

The CDR3 DNA reads TGTGCCACCAGCAGAGGAGGGGAGCTGAGCTACGAGCAGTACTTC. Residues: CATSRGGELSYEQYF. This chain uses TRBV15 with TRBJ2-7; D assignment may be TRBD1 or TRBD2 (5 bases each). Trimming took off 1 base at V and 3 bases at J, with 13 bases between the two ends. The CDR3 sequence is 15 residues long. The V gene's germline CDR1 is LNHNV and CDR2 YYDKDF (reference sequence).

This chain connects TRBV6-5 to TRBJ1-1, with TRBD1 matching 7 bases. From germline, CDR1 is MNHEY and CDR2 SVGAGI. The CDR3 totals 14 residues. Trimming took 6 bases from V and 0 from J; bases not matched to a gene: 4. CDR3 DNA: TGTGCCAGCAGGAAACAGGGGATGAACACTGAAGCTTTCTTT. Translated: CASRKQGMNTEAFF.

The CDR3 bases are TGTGCCAGCAGTGAAGGGGGGCCCGGGGAGCTGTTTTTT. Translation: CASSEGGPGELFF. This rearrangement joins TRBV6-1 to TRBJ2-2, with D possibly matching TRBD1 (6 bases). Per germline, CDR1 MNHNS and CDR2 SASEGT. Trimming shortened V by 1 base and J by 6 bases, and 6 bases separated the two germline ends. CDR3 size: 13 residues.

Concerning this clone itself: This specimen includes other DNA sequences encoding the same CDR3. This chain connects TRBV28 to TRBJ1-2; tentatively, D is TRBD1 (5 bases). Deletions cut 1 base from V and 2 bases from J, with 8 bases between. The CDR3 spans 14 residues. Germline V gives CDR1 MDHEN, CDR2 SYDVKM. CDR3 protein: CASSLSGRNYGYTF. The CDR3 DNA follows: TGTGCCAGCAGTTTATCGGGACGGAACTATGGCTACACCTTC.

The CDR3 nucleotides read TGCGCCAGCAGCTCCCTACTAGCGGGGGACGACGAGCAGTACTTC. This gives the protein CASSSLLAGDDEQYF. The chain employs TRBV5-1 and TRBJ2-7; 11 bases map to TRBD2. With V trimmed by 3 bases and J by 5 bases, 7 bases remained unmatched. CDR3 length equals 15 residues. Germline loops: CDR1 SGHRS, CDR2 YFSETQ.

The sample holds a few counts of this clone. V is TRBV27 and J is TRBJ2-7; TRBD1 aligns across 10 bases. J was trimmed by 3 bases and V by 6 bases; bases with no gene match: 8. Germline CDR1 reads MNHEY; CDR2 reads SMNVEV (reference sequence). This CDR3 is 15 amino acids long. CDR3 bases: TGTGCCAGCAGCCGAACCGGGACAGGGGACTACGAGCAGTACTTC. Protein product: CASSRTGTGDYEQYF.

The chain uses TRBV30 and TRBJ2-4; perhaps TRBD1 as D (7 bases). Per germline, CDR1 GTSNPN and CDR2 SVGIG (reference sequence). V was trimmed by 4 bases and J by 6 bases, leaving 16 bases between them. This CDR3 has 14 residues. The CDR3 sequence: CAWNSGGLGNIQYF. CDR3 nucleotide sequence: TGTGCCTGGAACTCAGGGGGGCTGGGAAACATTCAGTACTTC. The full variable domain, with the rest looked up from reference TRBV30 and TRBJ2-4, is SQTIHQWPATLVQPVGSPLSLECTVEGTSNPNLYWYRQAAGRGLQLLFYSVGIGQISSEVPQNLSASRPQDRQFILSSKKLLLSDSGFYLCAWNSGGLGNIQYFGAGTRLSVL.

The chain recombines TRBV13 with TRBJ2-7; D is uncertain. The length of the CDR3 is 15 residues. V lost 4 bases, J lost 0 bases, and 13 bases lay in between. Germline-derived CDR1 and CDR2 are PRHDT and FYEKMQ (reference sequence). The CDR3 DNA reads as TGTGCCAGCAGCTCCGACTCACGTAACTCCTACGAGCAGTACTTC. Translation: CASSSDSRNSYEQYF.

The gene calls are TRBV2 and TRBJ1-6; D might be TRBD1 (5 bases). There are 14 residues in the CDR3. Trimming took 4 bases from V and 8 from J, leaving 12 bases between them. CDR1 and CDR2 (germline): SNHLY, FYNNEI. The CDR3 protein is CASSVGQGHSPLHF. CDR3 nucleotides: TGTGCCAGCAGTGTGGGGCAGGGTCATTCACCCCTCCACTTT.

The rearrangement links TRBV15 to TRBJ2-7; D is possibly TRBD1 or TRBD2 (5 bases each). V gave up 0 bases and J gave up 5 bases, with 17 bases separating them. The V gene's germline CDR1 is LNHNV and CDR2 YYDKDF (reference sequence). The CDR3 totals 16 residues. The CDR3, as DNA: TGTGCCACCAGCAGAGAAGAGGGGCGAGATCGGGACGAGCAGTACTTC. Translation: CATSREEGRDRDEQYF.

A remark on this clone: This may arise from a read error, as a much more abundant clone is one base away. The same CDR3 is also encoded by other DNA sequences in this sample. This sequence joins TRBV28 and TRBJ2-7; D is unclear. V lost 5 bases and J lost 5, with 4 bases in between. The CDR3 is 10 amino acids. In germline, CDR1 is MDHEN, CDR2 SYDVKM. In nucleotides, the CDR3 is TGTGCCAGCAGTGACGACGAGCAGTACTTC. Its translation: CASSDDEQYF.

The rearrangement links TRBV19 to TRBJ2-2; 12 bases agree with TRBD1. The CDR3 totals 18 residues. Trimming at V came to 5 bases and at J to 7 bases, leaving 14 bases not matched to a gene. Germline V gene data show CDR1 as LNHDA and CDR2 as SQIVND (reference sequence). Written as DNA, the CDR3 is TGTGCCAGTAGTCCTCAGGCGGGACAGGGGGCGCTTATCGGGGAGCTGTTTTTT. This encodes CASSPQAGQGALIGELFF.

The chain couples TRBV11-2 to TRBJ2-7; 9 bases are shared with TRBD2. This CDR3 has 17 amino acids. Looked up from germline, CDR1 is SGHAT and CDR2 is FQNNGV. V gave up 2 bases and J gave up 0 bases; unmatched junction bases: 8. CDR3 sequence (DNA): TGTGCCAGCAGCTTATACAGGGGTAGCGGGAGCTCCTACGAGCAGTACTTC. This codes for CASSLYRGSGSSYEQYF.

This sequence joins TRBV10-2 and TRBJ1-5; 7 bases are a match to TRBD1. After removal of 3 bases from V and 1 base from J, the junction contained 3 bases not matched to a gene. Germline V gene data show CDR1 as WSHSY and CDR2 as SAAADI. The CDR3 is 15 amino acids. In nucleotides, the CDR3 is TGCGCCAGCAGTGACAACAGGGGAAGCAATCAGCCCCAGCATTTT. It encodes CASSDNRGSNQPQHF.

The count of this clone is one. The chain recombines TRBV5-1 with TRBJ2-7; 12 bases match TRBD2. This CDR3 has 14 amino acids. CDR1 SGHRS and CDR2 YFSETQ come from the germline V gene. The trim removed 9 bases at V and 2 bases at J, leaving 6 bases unmatched. The CDR3 loop is CAKLAGGPPYEQYF. The CDR3 bases are TGCGCCAAACTAGCGGGAGGACCTCCCTACGAGCAGTACTTC. Complete variable domain (other parts from reference TRBV5-1 and TRBJ2-7): KAGVTQTPRYLIKTRGQQVTLSCSPISGHRSVSWYQQTPGQGLQFLFEYFSETQRNKGNFPGRFSGRQFSNSRSEMNVSTLELGDSALYLCAKLAGGPPYEQYFGPGTRLTVT.

The chain employs TRBV27 and TRBJ1-4, with D hard to call. The CDR3 is made up of 15 amino acids. V gave up 4 bases and J gave up 2 bases, with 11 bases separating them. Germline-derived CDR1 and CDR2 are MNHEY and SMNVEV (reference sequence). As DNA, the CDR3 is TGTGCCAGCAGTTATGGACCCGGGACTAATGAAAAACTGTTTTTT. Protein product: CASSYGPGTNEKLFF. Supplemented by reference TRBV27 and TRBJ1-4, the full variable domain reads EAQVTQNPRYLITVTGKKLTVTCSQNMNHEYMSWYRQDPGLGLRQIYYSMNVEVTDKGDVPEGYKVSRKEKRNFPLILESPSPNQTSLYFCASSYGPGTNEKLFFGSGTQLSVL.

For the CDR3, the DNA is TGTGCCAGCAGTGAAGCGAGTTACAACCAAAACGAGCAGTACTTC. It translates to CASSEASYNQNEQYF. V and J are TRBV6-1 and TRBJ2-7, with D unclear. Germline CDR1 and CDR2: MNHNS and SASEGT. Trimming took off 0 bases at V and 5 bases at J, with 14 bases between the two ends. The CDR3 length is 15 residues.

As DNA, the CDR3 is TGTGCCAGTATTGGGCCCTCGGAGGGCTATGGCTACACCTTC. Protein product: CASIGPSEGYGYTF. V and J are TRBV19 and TRBJ1-2, with D uncertain. This CDR3 is 14 amino acids long. Trimming shortened V by 7 bases and J by 4 bases, and 16 bases separated the two germline ends. The germline gives CDR1 LNHDA, CDR2 SQIVND (reference sequence).